Shown below are 22 T cell receptor beta chains from a single sample sequenced in a study of blood T cell repertoires in COVID-19. Clones were sequenced by immunoSEQ multiplex PCR, and TCRdb holds only the in-frame ones, with some missing. Of 300,000 to 400,000 clones in the sample, about 87% were seen once. Sequenced material: peripheral blood. The receptor set was obtained from a woman in her forties or fifties who had recovered from COVID-19.

The rearrangement joins TRBV2 to TRBJ2-7, with D possibly matching TRBD1 (6 bases). This CDR3 has 13 residues. V shed 3 bases and J shed 3 bases, with 9 bases lying between them. Germline loops: CDR1 SNHLY, CDR2 FYNNEI. This CDR3 is CASSDLQGYEQYF. Here the CDR3 DNA reads TGTGCCAGCAGTGATCTACAGGGCTACGAGCAGTACTTC.

The chain recombines TRBV4-1 with TRBJ2-7, with D perhaps matching TRBD1 (5 bases). The germline gives CDR1 MGHRA, CDR2 YSYEKL. The CDR3 is 16 residues long. With 4 bases removed from V and 6 bases from J, the gap between germline ends came to 22 bases. CDR3 nucleotides: TGCGCCAGCAGCCGAGAAACCGGACCCATCAGGGCCGAGCAGTACTTC. It encodes CASSRETGPIRAEQYF.

The V call is TRBV27, the J call TRBJ1-2; no clear D. Between the trimmed V and J ends, which lost 8 bases and 8 bases, there was a span of 18 bases. The V gene's germline CDR1 is MNHEY and CDR2 SMNVEV (reference sequence). CDR3 length: 13 amino acids. CDR3 sequence reads: CASLTGSLCGYTF. DNA for the CDR3: TGTGCCAGCCTAACGGGGTCTCTATGCGGCTACACCTTC.

The V call is TRBV28, the J call TRBJ2-3; 7 nucleotides align to TRBD1. Germline CDR1 is MDHEN and CDR2 is SYDVKM. Trimming took 4 bases from V and 1 from J; bases not matched to a gene: 5. This CDR3 is 15 amino acids long. CDR3 coding DNA: TGTGCCAGCAGTTCTACAGGGGTAGGCACAGATACGCAGTATTTT. It yields the protein CASSSTGVGTDTQYF.

This chain uses TRBV6-2 or TRBV6-3 with TRBJ2-1, with 9 bases lining up with TRBD2. This CDR3 contains 12 residues. The V gene end was trimmed by 5 bases and the J gene end by 10 bases; junction bases not matched to a gene: 3. Looked up from germline, CDR1 is MNHEY and CDR2 is SVGEGT. The CDR3, as DNA: TGTGCCAGCAGTCCCGGACTAGCGGAGCAGTTCTTC. This sequence encodes CASSPGLAEQFF.

This clone was detected once. Written as DNA, the CDR3 is TGTGCCAGCAGGCGACAGAACACTGAAGCTTTCTTT. Its translation is CASRRQNTEAFF. This chain connects TRBV7-9 to TRBJ1-1; no clear D. This CDR3 has 12 amino acids. From germline, CDR1 is SEHNR and CDR2 FQNEAQ (reference sequence). V was cut by 6 bases and J by 1 base, with 6 bases left in between.

The chain uses TRBV10-2 and TRBJ2-7; a possible D gene is TRBD1 (5 bases). In germline, CDR1 is WSHSY, CDR2 SAAADI. This CDR3 region has 12 residues. V shed 4 bases and J shed 2 bases, with 6 bases lying between them. The DNA of the CDR3 is TGCGCCAGCAGTGTACAGGCCTACGAGCAGTACTTC. Encoded protein: CASSVQAYEQYF.

The rearrangement uses TRBV15 and TRBJ1-4; 7 nucleotides line up with TRBD1. The germline gives CDR1 LNHNV, CDR2 YYDKDF (reference sequence). The V segment lost 2 bases and the J segment 4 bases; nucleotides outside the gene matches: 7. The CDR3 is 16 amino acids. CDR3 amino acids: CATSRIRTGGNEKLFF. The CDR3 DNA follows: TGTGCCACCAGCAGAATCCGGACAGGCGGTAATGAAAAACTGTTTTTT.

In its sample, this clone was seen a few times. The rearrangement links TRBV10-1 to TRBJ1-1; TRBD1 matches 7 bases. The CDR3 spans 12 residues. J was trimmed by 11 bases and V by 8 bases; bases with no gene match: 11. Germline CDR1 WNHNN, CDR2 SYGVQD (reference sequence). CDR3 bases: TGCGCCAGCTCCCCGACAGGGCCACCGGCTTTCTTT. It encodes CASSPTGPPAFF.

The rearrangement joins TRBV5-1 to TRBJ2-2; the D gene is possibly TRBD1 (6 bases). V was trimmed by 0 bases and J by 5 bases, leaving 11 bases between them. Per germline, CDR1 SGHRS and CDR2 YFSETQ. This CDR3 spans 15 amino acids. The CDR3 sequence: CASSLVQGRTGELFF. The CDR3, as DNA: TGCGCCAGCAGCTTGGTGCAGGGGAGAACCGGGGAGCTGTTTTTT.

The chain has TRBV5-1 and TRBJ2-1; D possibly corresponds to TRBD2 (6 bases). The germline V gene encodes CDR1 SGHRS and CDR2 YFSETQ. This CDR3 is built from 16 residues. Trimming stripped 0 bases from V and 0 bases from J, with 10 bases between. The CDR3, as DNA: TGCGCCAGCAGCTTGGAAGGAGGGGTCTCCTACAATGAGCAGTTCTTC. As protein: CASSLEGGVSYNEQFF.

The rearrangement uses TRBV7-8 and TRBJ2-3; 7 bases match TRBD1. The CDR3 runs to 14 residues. CDR1 and CDR2 from the germline V gene are SGHVS and FQNEAQ. Losses at the gene ends were 1 base for V and 4 bases for J; bases not matched to a gene: 2. The CDR3 coding sequence is TGTGCCAGCAGCTTAGACAGGGGCTCAGATACGCAGTATTTT. This gives the protein CASSLDRGSDTQYF.

The rearrangement joins TRBV6-5 to TRBJ1-5, with 7 positions matching TRBD1. The V gene end was trimmed by 4 bases and the J gene end by 6 bases; junction bases not matched to a gene: 6. Germline V gene lookup returns CDR1 MNHEY and CDR2 SVGAGI. The CDR3 contains 14 residues. The DNA for the CDR3 is TGTGCCAGCAGTTCCAACAGGGGAAGTCAGCCCCAGCATTTT. Residues: CASSSNRGSQPQHF.

The rearrangement uses TRBV4-3 and TRBJ2-1; 14 bases are shared with TRBD2. This CDR3 region has 19 residues. With 5 bases clipped from V and 2 bases from J, the junction kept 11 bases outside the gene matches. CDR1 and CDR2 from the germline V gene are LGHNA and YSLEER. Here the CDR3 reads CASSLETSGRGFTYNEQFF. The CDR3, as DNA: TGCGCCAGCAGCTTGGAGACTAGCGGGAGGGGATTCACCTACAATGAGCAGTTCTTC.

The chain couples TRBV18 to TRBJ2-7, with D perhaps TRBD1 (5 bases). This CDR3 comprises 14 residues. Germline CDR1 reads KGHSH; CDR2 reads LQKENI. V dropped 1 base and J dropped 2 bases, with 9 bases sitting between them. The CDR3 region is CASSPRGDTYEQYF. The CDR3 DNA is TGTGCCAGCTCACCACGGGGCGATACCTACGAGCAGTACTTC. Based on the CDR3 plus reference TRBV18 and TRBJ2-7, the full variable domain is NAGVMQNPRHLVRRRGQEARLRCSPMKGHSHVYWYRQLPEEGLKFMVYLQKENIIDESGMPKERFSAEFPKEGPSILRIQQVVRGDSAAYFCASSPRGDTYEQYFGPGTRLTVT.

CDR3 coding DNA: TGTGCCAGCAGCACAGGGTACTATGGCTACACCTTC. Translation gives CASSTGYYGYTF. V and J are TRBV7-2 and TRBJ1-2, with a weak D call TRBD1 (6 bases). Trimming shortened V by 5 bases and J by 3 bases, and 7 bases separated the two germline ends. Germline V gene data show CDR1 as SGHTA and CDR2 as FQGNSA. There are 12 residues in the CDR3.

The gene calls are TRBV9 and TRBJ2-7; no definite D call. CDR1 and CDR2 from the germline V gene are SGDLS and YYNGEE. The CDR3 loop spans 13 amino acids. The germline V and J ends were trimmed by 0 bases and 5 bases, with 9 bases remaining between them. CDR3 in DNA: TGTGCCAGCAGCGTAGGACAAGTGAACGAGCAGTACTTC. Protein product: CASSVGQVNEQYF.

The chain carries TRBV10-3 and TRBJ1-6; weak D call: TRBD1 (6 bases). The CDR3 sequence is 15 residues long. The germline CDR1 and CDR2 sequences are ENHRY and SYGVKD. With 10 bases removed from V and 7 bases from J, the gap between germline ends came to 20 bases. CDR3 region: CANREGGNYNSPLHF. Written as DNA, the CDR3 is TGTGCCAACCGGGAGGGGGGAAATTACAATTCACCCCTCCACTTT.

This clone was found once. V usage is TRBV6-6 and J usage is TRBJ2-3; 9 bases match TRBD1. V trimming: 4 bases; J trimming: 5 bases; junction bases outside the gene matches: 4. The CDR3 totals 14 residues. Germline-derived CDR1 and CDR2 are MNHNY and SVGAGI (reference sequence). In DNA form, the CDR3 reads TGTGCCAGCAGTTTATACAGGGGGCAAGATACGCAGTATTTT. Translating it yields CASSLYRGQDTQYF.

The chain has TRBV2 and TRBJ2-5; tentatively, D is TRBD2 (5 bases). From germline, CDR1 is SNHLY and CDR2 FYNNEI. The CDR3 extends over 12 amino acids. The V and J ends lost 6 bases and 5 bases respectively, with 10 bases between them. The CDR3 region has the DNA TGTGCCAGCAGCAAGGTAGCGGAGACCCAGTACTTC. Amino acids: CASSKVAETQYF.

The genes are TRBV5-8 and TRBJ1-5, with D hard to call. The CDR3 totals 13 residues. Germline V CDR1 and CDR2: SGHTS, YDEGEE. The V end was cut by 2 bases, the J end by 6 bases, with 9 bases between. As DNA, the CDR3 is TGTGCCAGCAGCTTTCGATCGGGTCAGCCCCAGCATTTT. Translating it yields CASSFRSGQPQHF. Drawing the rest from reference TRBV5-8 and TRBJ1-5, the complete variable domain is EAGVTQSPTHLIKTRGQQATLRCSPISGHTSVYWYQQALGLGLQFLLWYDEGEERNRGNFPPRFSGRQFPNYSSELNVNALELEDSALYLCASSFRSGQPQHFGDGTRLSIL.

This chain connects TRBV6-6 to TRBJ2-5; D might be TRBD2 (6 bases). The CDR3 runs to 14 residues. In germline, CDR1 is MNHNY, CDR2 SVGAGI (reference sequence). V shed 4 bases and J shed 5 bases, with 14 bases lying between them. The CDR3 protein is CASSFGLSKETQYF. The CDR3, as DNA: TGTGCCAGCAGTTTTGGACTATCTAAGGAGACCCAGTACTTC.